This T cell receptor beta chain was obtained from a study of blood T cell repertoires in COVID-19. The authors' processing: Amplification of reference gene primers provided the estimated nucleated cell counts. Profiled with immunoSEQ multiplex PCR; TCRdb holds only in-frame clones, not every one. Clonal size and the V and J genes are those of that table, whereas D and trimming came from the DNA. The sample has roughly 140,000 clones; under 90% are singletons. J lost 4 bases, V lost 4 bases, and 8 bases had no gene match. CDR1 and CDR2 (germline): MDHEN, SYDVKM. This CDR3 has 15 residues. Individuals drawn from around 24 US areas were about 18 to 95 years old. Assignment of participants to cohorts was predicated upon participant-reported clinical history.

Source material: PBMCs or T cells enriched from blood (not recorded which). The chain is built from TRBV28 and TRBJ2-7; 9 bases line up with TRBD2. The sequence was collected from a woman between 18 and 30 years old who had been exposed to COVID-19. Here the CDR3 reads CASSSSGTSLYEQYF. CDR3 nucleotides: TGTGCCAGCAGTTCATCCGGGACTAGCCTATACGAGCAGTACTTC.